The 32 T cell receptor beta chains given below trace back to one sample, sequenced in a study of identical twins. TCRdb reprocessed the 5' RACE reads via MiXCR and lists one record per CDR3 protein. The sample holds hundreds of thousands of distinct CDR3 sequences, roughly 24% seen once. Another study also made use of these data, one on T cells expressing NK-cell markers.

The sequenced sample consisted of CD4+ T cells sorted from blood. The receptor source for this set is a woman under 30 in good health.

This clonotype was counted only a few times. The V gene is TRBV21-1, the J gene TRBJ2-7; the table gives TRBD1 as D, unverified against the DNA. TRBV21-1 is a listed pseudogene. The CDR3 runs 12 residues. In DNA form, the CDR3 reads TGTGCCAGCAGCCCGGGCATCTACGAGCAGTACTTC. Protein product: CASSPGIYEQYF.

CDR3 sequence reads: CASTAPNTGELFF. Here the CDR3 DNA reads TGTGCCAGTACCGCACCGAACACCGGGGAGCTGTTTTTT. The rearrangement links TRBV19 to TRBJ2-2; no clear D. Germline assignment: CDR1 LNHDA and CDR2 SQIVND (reference sequence). V was clipped by 7 bases and J by 0 bases, with 6 bases between them. The CDR3 covers 13 residues.

The chain joins TRBV11-3 to TRBJ2-3; D gene ambiguous. The CDR3 totals 13 residues. V lost 2 bases and J lost 4, with 7 bases in between. Germline V gene lookup returns CDR1 SGHNT and CDR2 YENEEA. The CDR3 DNA reads TGTGCCAGCAGCTTATTTAGCCCAGATACGCAGTATTTT. Its protein is CASSLFSPDTQYF. Using reference TRBV11-3 and TRBJ2-3 for the parts outside the CDR3, the full variable domain is EAGVVQSPRYKIIEKKQPVAFWCNPISGHNTLYWYLQNLGQGPELLIRYENEEAVDDSQLPKDRFSAERLKGVDSTLKIQPAELGDSAVYLCASSLFSPDTQYFGPGTRLTVL.

A few counts support this clonotype. V usage is TRBV20-1 and J usage is TRBJ1-1, with a tentative D call TRBD1 (6 bases). Trimming removed 3 bases from V and 5 bases from J, with 19 bases in between. This CDR3 has 15 residues. In germline, CDR1 is DFQATT, CDR2 SNEGSKA (reference sequence). CDR3 protein: CSASEQGRMGTEAFF. CDR3 bases: TGCAGTGCTAGTGAACAGGGAAGGATGGGGACTGAAGCTTTCTTT.

This clonotype has a count of ten or more. The V gene is TRBV12-3 or TRBV12-4, the J gene TRBJ2-2; D might be TRBD2 (6 bases). The CDR3 is 11 residues long. CDR3: CAKSGVGELFF. The CDR3 DNA is TGTGCTAAATCGGGGGTCGGGGAGCTGTTTTTT.

The table lists this clonotype with a few counts. CDR3 sequence (DNA): TGCAGTGCTTACCTAGCGGGGTACAATGAGCAGTTCTTC. It is translated as CSAYLAGYNEQFF. This chain connects TRBV20-1 to TRBJ2-1; 9 nucleotides match TRBD2. Per germline, CDR1 DFQATT and CDR2 SNEGSKA (reference sequence). The CDR3 sequence is 13 residues long. Trimming removed 5 bases from V and 4 bases from J; junction bases left unmatched: 3.

The rearrangement joins TRBV4-1 to TRBJ2-7; weak D call: TRBD2 (5 bases). V lost 0 bases to trimming and J lost 0 bases, with 12 bases between them. Germline-derived CDR1 and CDR2 are MGHRA and YSYEKL. There are 16 residues in the CDR3. DNA of the CDR3: TGCGCCAGCAGCCAAGATGGTAGCGAGAGCTCCTACGAGCAGTACTTC. This codes for CASSQDGSESSYEQYF.

This clonotype was counted a few times. V and J are TRBV20-1 and TRBJ2-5; possible D gene TRBD1, 6 bases. The CDR3 contains 11 residues. Trimming left V 6 bases short and J 11 bases short, with 16 bases between. Germline loops: CDR1 DFQATT, CDR2 SNEGSKA (reference sequence). CDR3 in DNA: TGCAGTGCCGAGAACCGGGACATACAGTACTTC. Translating gives CSAENRDIQYF.

This clonotype was observed a handful of times. The V call is TRBV3-1, the J call TRBJ1-1; D is unclear. This CDR3 has 13 residues. Deletions cut 0 bases from V and 9 bases from J, with 11 bases between. CDR1 is LGHDT and CDR2 is YNNKEL in the germline V gene (reference sequence). CDR3 in amino acids: CASSQEGSGQAFF. The CDR3 DNA follows: TGTGCCAGCAGCCAAGAAGGAAGCGGACAAGCTTTCTTT.

V usage is TRBV29-1 and J usage is TRBJ2-1, with a possible D match to TRBD2 (5 bases). With 4 bases removed from V and 7 bases from J, the gap between germline ends came to 8 bases. The CDR3 is 11 amino acids. Germline assignment: CDR1 SQVTM and CDR2 ANQGSEA. DNA for the CDR3: TGCAGCGTTGGAACGGGAAATGAGCAGTTCTTC. This codes for CSVGTGNEQFF.

This clonotype was picked up a small number of times. V gene TRBV9 combines with J gene TRBJ2-1, with a possible D match to TRBD2 (6 bases). Germline V lookup: CDR1 SGDLS, CDR2 YYNGEE. The CDR3 covers 15 residues. Trimming took off 3 bases at V and 1 base at J, with 11 bases between the two ends. The CDR3 region is CASSESGLSYNEQFF. The CDR3, as DNA: TGTGCCAGCAGCGAAAGCGGGCTATCCTACAATGAGCAGTTCTTC.

The chain couples TRBV5-1 to TRBJ2-1, with TRBD2 identical over 11 bases. The V gene end was trimmed by 2 bases and the J gene end by 7 bases; junction bases not matched to a gene: 8. The CDR3 is 16 residues long. CDR1 is SGHRS, CDR2 YFSETQ, per germline. The CDR3 loop is CASSLSSASGRNEQFF. The CDR3 nucleotides read TGCGCCAGCAGCTTATCCTCGGCTAGCGGGAGGAATGAGCAGTTCTTC. The full variable domain, completed using reference TRBV5-1 and TRBJ2-1, is KAGVTQTPRYLIKTRGQQVTLSCSPISGHRSVSWYQQTPGQGLQFLFEYFSETQRNKGNFPGRFSGRQFSNSRSEMNVSTLELGDSALYLCASSLSSASGRNEQFFGPGTRLTVL.

The J gene is TRBJ2-2, the V gene TRBV12-3 or TRBV12-4; TRBD1 agrees at 8 bases. The CDR3 contains 17 residues. J lost 1 base, V lost 6 bases, and 10 bases had no gene match. The CDR3 sequence: CASRPRQGIVNTGELFF. For the CDR3, the DNA is TGTGCCAGCAGACCTAGACAGGGGATAGTGAACACCGGGGAGCTGTTTTTT.

The chain recombines TRBV29-1 with TRBJ2-2; weak D call: TRBD1 (5 bases). V lost 4 bases and J lost 1, with 10 bases in between. The CDR3 spans 14 residues. The germline gives CDR1 SQVTM, CDR2 ANQGSEA. The DNA for the CDR3 is TGCAGCGTTGTAGACAGCAGGAACACCGGGGAGCTGTTTTTT. This gives the protein CSVVDSRNTGELFF.

V and J are TRBV20-1 and TRBJ2-3; TRBD2 might be the D (7 bases). The V and J ends lost 3 bases and 1 base respectively, with 11 bases between them. Germline CDR1 reads DFQATT; CDR2 reads SNEGSKA (reference sequence). The CDR3 is made up of 14 amino acids. The CDR3 DNA reads TGCAGTGCTAGTATCGGGGGGCGCACAGATACGCAGTATTTT. This translates into CSASIGGRTDTQYF.

V usage is TRBV6-2 or TRBV6-3 and J usage is TRBJ2-1; 11 bases fit TRBD2. This CDR3 has 14 amino acids. J lost 11 bases, V lost 7 bases, and 10 bases had no gene match. The germline V gene encodes CDR1 MNHEY and CDR2 SVGEGT. Written as DNA, the CDR3 is TGTGCCAGCACTGTCGGACTAGCGGGCCCACAGCAGTTCTTC. Translated, it gives CASTVGLAGPQQFF.

The chain uses TRBV29-1 and TRBJ1-1; D is possibly TRBD1 (6 bases). Germline assignment: CDR1 SQVTM and CDR2 ANQGSEA. The CDR3 has 12 amino acids. The CDR3 DNA reads TGCAGTGGGGACAACACGAACACTGAAGCTTTCTTT. Translation gives CSGDNTNTEAFF.

This clonotype was counted only a few times. The CDR3 loop is CASSVDPGVNTGELFF. Here the CDR3 DNA reads TGTGCCAGCAGCGTAGATCCGGGGGTAAACACCGGGGAGCTGTTTTTT. The rearrangement joins TRBV9 to TRBJ2-2; TRBD2 is a possible D gene (6 bases). The CDR3 loop spans 16 amino acids. Looked up from germline, CDR1 is SGDLS and CDR2 is YYNGEE. Trimming pared 0 bases from V and 2 bases from J, leaving 11 bases between.

This chain connects TRBV5-1 to TRBJ2-1, with 8 positions matching TRBD2. V was clipped by 4 bases and J by 8 bases; unmatched bases: 11. Germline CDR1 reads SGHRS; CDR2 reads YFSETQ. The length of the CDR3 is 15 residues. This CDR3 is CASSRLSGTLDEQFF. Here the CDR3 DNA reads TGCGCCAGCAGCCGACTTAGCGGGACTTTGGATGAGCAGTTCTTC.

This clonotype appeared a few times. The chain links TRBV18 to TRBJ2-7, with D perhaps matching TRBD1 (6 bases). V was clipped by 4 bases and J by 0 bases, with 10 bases between them. This CDR3 contains 14 residues. Germline assignment: CDR1 KGHSH and CDR2 LQKENI. CDR3: CASSLNRDSYEQYF. The CDR3 nucleotides are TGTGCCAGCTCACTTAACAGGGACTCCTACGAGCAGTACTTC.

The rearrangement uses TRBV20-1 and TRBJ2-3, with 7 positions matching TRBD2. The CDR3 sequence is 15 residues long. Germline loops: CDR1 DFQATT, CDR2 SNEGSKA (reference sequence). The trim removed 2 bases at V and 5 bases at J, leaving 10 bases unmatched. In DNA, the CDR3 is TGCAGTGCTAGAAGGCGGGACTACCCAGGAGATACGCAGTATTTT. It specifies CSARRRDYPGDTQYF.

V and J are TRBV6-2 or TRBV6-3 and TRBJ2-5, with TRBD2 as a possible D gene (6 bases). Per germline, CDR1 MNHEY and CDR2 SVGEGT. CDR3 length equals 14 residues. Deletions cut 6 bases from V and 2 bases from J, with 13 bases between. CDR3 bases: TGTGCCAGCAGCCCGCGGCGGGAACAAGAGACCCAGTACTTC. Amino acids: CASSPRREQETQYF.

The chain recombines TRBV20-1 with TRBJ2-7; D remains ambiguous. Germline V lookup: CDR1 DFQATT, CDR2 SNEGSKA (reference sequence). This CDR3 spans 13 amino acids. With 0 bases removed from V and 5 bases from J, the gap between germline ends came to 11 bases. The CDR3 nucleotides are TGCAGTGCTAGAGATCGATATGTCGACGAGCAGTACTTC. Translated, it gives CSARDRYVDEQYF.

In its sample, this clonotype was seen a few times. V usage is TRBV6-1 and J usage is TRBJ1-5, with D perhaps matching TRBD1 (5 bases). From germline, CDR1 is MNHNS and CDR2 SASEGT. The germline V and J ends were trimmed by 0 bases and 2 bases, with 11 bases remaining between them. There are 16 residues in the CDR3. The CDR3 here is CASSEAAGIGNQPQHF. In nucleotides, the CDR3 is TGTGCCAGCAGTGAAGCTGCAGGGATTGGCAATCAGCCCCAGCATTTT.

The J gene is TRBJ2-1, the V gene TRBV7-2; tentatively, D is TRBD2 (5 bases). The CDR3 runs to 14 residues. Trimming stripped 3 bases from V and 8 bases from J, with 14 bases between. Germline V gene data show CDR1 as SGHTA and CDR2 as FQGNSA. In nucleotides, the CDR3 is TGTGCCAGCAGCTTCGGGGTCTCCTGGGATGAGCAGTTCTTC. This codes for CASSFGVSWDEQFF. Supplemented by reference TRBV7-2 and TRBJ2-1, the full variable domain reads GAGVSQSPSNKVTEKGKDVELRCDPISGHTALYWYRQSLGQGLEFLIYFQGNSAPDKSGLPSDRFSAERTGGSVSTLTIQRTQQEDSAVYLCASSFGVSWDEQFFGPGTRLTVL.

The chain recombines TRBV5-1 with TRBJ2-1; 8 bases are a match to TRBD2. The V and J ends lost 4 bases and 0 bases, in that order; junction bases with no gene match: 6. Germline V gene sequence: CDR1 SGHRS, CDR2 YFSETQ. The CDR3 covers 16 residues. The CDR3 region is CASSGLLADSYNEQFF. CDR3 sequence (DNA): TGCGCCAGCAGCGGCTTACTAGCGGACTCCTACAATGAGCAGTTCTTC.

Comments on this clonotype: A read error may explain this, as a much larger clone is one base away. V is TRBV7-8 and J is TRBJ2-4, with 8 bases that match TRBD2. Germline V gives CDR1 SGHVS, CDR2 FQNEAQ. The CDR3 is made up of 15 amino acids. CDR3 bases: TGTGCCTGCAGCTTAGCGGGACTAGCCAAAAACATTCAGTACTTC. This gives the protein CACSLAGLAKNIQYF.

The genes are TRBV12-3 or TRBV12-4 and TRBJ1-2, with 7 bases identical to TRBD1. The CDR3 totals 14 residues. With V trimmed by 10 bases and J by 2 bases, 10 bases remained unmatched. CDR3 amino acids: CAIVPGQRNYGYTF. CDR3 nucleotides: TGTGCCATCGTACCGGGACAGAGAAACTATGGCTACACCTTC.

This chain's CDR3 is CASSPRGQTAINEQFF. Written as DNA, the CDR3 is TGTGCCAGCAGCCCCAGGGGGCAAACGGCAATCAATGAGCAGTTCTTC. The genes are TRBV28 and TRBJ2-1, with 8 bases fitting TRBD1. The J segment lost 6 bases and the V segment lost 6 bases, leaving 13 bases of the junction unmatched. The CDR3 loop spans 16 amino acids. Germline loops: CDR1 MDHEN, CDR2 SYDVKM. The full variable domain, with the rest looked up from reference TRBV28 and TRBJ2-1, is DVKVTQSSRYLVKRTGEKVFLECVQDMDHENMFWYRQDPGLGLRLIYFSYDVKMKEKGDIPEGYSVSREKKERFSLILESASTNQTSMYLCASSPRGQTAINEQFFGPGTRLTVL.

This clonotype showed up just a few times. J is TRBJ2-7 and V is TRBV12-5; no clear D gene. V lost 6 bases to trimming and J lost 2 bases, with 23 bases between them. Germline V gene sequence: CDR1 LGHNT, CDR2 FRNRAP. This CDR3 is built from 17 residues. The CDR3 nucleotides read TGTGCTAGTGGCCAACAGCCTCCCACACTGAAGACCTACGAGCAGTACTTC. Its translation is CASGQQPPTLKTYEQYF.

V is TRBV12-3 or TRBV12-4 and J is TRBJ1-5; tentatively, D is TRBD1 (5 bases). The CDR3 contains 14 residues. The germline V and J ends were trimmed by 3 bases and 4 bases, with 10 bases remaining between them. CDR3 DNA: TGTGCCAGCAGTTTGGGACGGCGAAATCAGCCCCAGCATTTT. This codes for CASSLGRRNQPQHF.

This clonotype was seen more than once but under ten times. The CDR3: CASSPQGARDTQYF. Here the CDR3 DNA reads TGCGCCAGCAGTCCACAGGGGGCTAGAGATACGCAGTATTTT. The chain couples TRBV5-1 to TRBJ2-3; 9 bases line up with TRBD1. The CDR3 sequence is 14 residues long. Per the germline V gene, CDR1 is SGHRS and CDR2 is YFSETQ. V shed 5 bases, J shed 5 bases, and the junction held 6 bases outside the gene matches. The full variable domain, completed using reference TRBV5-1 and TRBJ2-3, is KAGVTQTPRYLIKTRGQQVTLSCSPISGHRSVSWYQQTPGQGLQFLFEYFSETQRNKGNFPGRFSGRQFSNSRSEMNVSTLELGDSALYLCASSPQGARDTQYFGPGTRLTVL.